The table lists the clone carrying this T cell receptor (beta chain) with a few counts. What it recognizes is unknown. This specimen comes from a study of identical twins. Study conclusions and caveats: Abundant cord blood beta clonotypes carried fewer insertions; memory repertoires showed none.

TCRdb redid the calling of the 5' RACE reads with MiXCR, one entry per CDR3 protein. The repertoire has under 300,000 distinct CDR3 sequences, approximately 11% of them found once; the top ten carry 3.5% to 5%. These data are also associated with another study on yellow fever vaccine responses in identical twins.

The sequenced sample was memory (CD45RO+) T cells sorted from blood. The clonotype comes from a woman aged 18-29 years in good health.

The DNA of the CDR3 is TGTGCCAGCAGCTTCTCTCCTCGGCAGACCAAAGAGACCCAGTACTTC. Its translation: CASSFSPRQTKETQYF. The V call is TRBV11-2, the J call TRBJ2-5, with unresolved D. CDR1 is SGHAT and CDR2 is FQNNGV in the germline V gene. With 3 bases removed from V and 3 bases from J, the gap between germline ends came to 17 bases. CDR3 length equals 16 residues.